This T cell receptor (beta chain) is drawn from a study of PD-1 blockade in classical Hodgkin lymphoma. Exposure to brentuximab vedotin varied, and each patient had relapsed following autologous stem cell transplantation. Assay: immunoSEQ multiplex PCR; the TCRdb copy retains only in-frame clones and omits some. The data show about 24,000 clones, around 81% seen once. Per the germline V gene, CDR1 is SEHNR and CDR2 is FQNEAQ (reference sequence). The CDR3 runs to 16 residues. V gave up 5 bases and J gave up 2 bases, with 16 bases separating them. Details on this clone: Its antigen is not known.

Study-level results: Patients newly diagnosed and complete responders had comparable baseline diversity.

The chain couples TRBV7-9 to TRBJ2-1; TRBD2 is a possible D gene (6 bases). The sequenced sample was peripheral blood mononuclear cells (PBMCs), obtained before the second cycle of nivolumab. This clonotype was obtained from a human donor with classical Hodgkin lymphoma. The CDR3 region has the DNA TGTGCCAGCAGCCCAGAGGGGCTAGCGACCTACAATGAGCAGTTCTTC. Its protein is CASSPEGLATYNEQFF.